This TCR beta chain was found in a study of blood T cell repertoires in COVID-19. Study-level background: T cells, B-cell-depleted T cells, or PBMCs provided the cDNA or gDNA that served as material.

Germline V gene sequence: CDR1 SGHTA, CDR2 FQGNSA. The germline V and J ends were trimmed by 2 bases and 6 bases, with 11 bases remaining between them. The CDR3 is 14 amino acids. This clone was seen only once. Using immunoSEQ multiplex PCR, the repertoire was profiled, and TCRdb retains in-frame clones only, with some absent. The sample yields approximately 150,000 clones, more than 75% seen once. The chain is built from TRBV7-2 and TRBJ1-5; D perhaps matches TRBD1 (5 bases). The sequenced material came from peripheral blood. The clonotype comes from a human donor with acute or convalescent COVID-19. The donor label of this sample is uncertain. The CDR3 DNA is TGTGCCAGCAGCTTACAGCAGGGTTCTCAGCCCCAGCATTTT. This gives the protein CASSLQQGSQPQHF.